The clone carrying this T cell receptor beta chain was observed a handful of times. CDR1 is LGHNA and CDR2 is YNFKEQ in the germline V gene. The CDR3 length is 13 residues. Trimming pared 1 base from V and 5 bases from J, leaving 5 bases between. Libraries were prepared by immunoSEQ multiplex PCR; TCRdb keeps only in-frame clonotypes and omits some of them. The sample shows 50,000 to 65,000 clones, around 77% of them seen only once. This sample is part of a study of blood T cell repertoires in COVID-19. The receptor was isolated from a woman aged 70-85 years with COVID-19, enrolled during active disease. The J gene is TRBJ2-2, the V gene TRBV4-2; D gene uncertain. Material: peripheral blood. DNA for the CDR3: TGTGCCAGCAGCCAAGCGGAGACCGGGGAGCTGTTTTTT. This encodes CASSQAETGELFF.